Presented here are 13 T cell receptor beta chains from one specimen sequenced in a study of T cells in Graves' hyperthyroidism and ophthalmopathy. Template material for amplifying TCR beta CDR3 regions consisted of RNA transcripts. HTBI primers were the set used in a first-round RT-PCR of the TCR CDR3. TCRdb passed the multiplex PCR reads through MiXCR, listing each CDR3 protein once. The sample includes roughly 380,000 distinct CDR3 sequences, roughly 13% seen only once; the top ten take about 10%. Sequenced input: blood. All receptors come from a woman aged 55-69 years with Graves' hyperthyroidism.

In this sample, this clonotype turned up once. The rearrangement joins TRBV6-1 to TRBJ2-2, with TRBD2 identical over 8 bases. From germline, CDR1 is MNHNS and CDR2 SASEGT. J lost 3 bases, V lost 6 bases, and 15 bases had no gene match. This CDR3 is 18 amino acids long. As DNA, the CDR3 is TGTGCCAGCAGGCGATCAGGGTTTCCGGGGGGGGACACCGGGGAGCTGTTTTTT. It specifies CASRRSGFPGGDTGELFF.

To note about this clonotype: A read error may produce the germline difference seen at one junction end. The rearrangement uses TRBV4-2 and TRBJ1-1, with D possibly TRBD1 on 5 matching bases. Germline CDR1 and CDR2: LGHNA and YNFKEQ. The CDR3 is made up of 14 amino acids. The CDR3 coding sequence is TGTGTCAGCAGCCAACCCCCGGGGCGGACTGAAGCTTTCTTT. Residues: CVSSQPPGRTEAFF.

This clonotype has at least ten counts. V is TRBV6-2 or TRBV6-3 and J is TRBJ1-2; 7 positions agree with TRBD1. Germline CDR1 and CDR2: MNHEY and SVGEGT. The V gene end was trimmed by 5 bases and the J gene end by 3 bases; junction bases not matched to a gene: 0. The CDR3 is made up of 12 amino acids. CDR3 protein: CASSDRDYGYTF. In nucleotides, the CDR3 is TGTGCCAGCAGTGACAGGGACTATGGCTACACCTTC.

The J gene is TRBJ2-7, the V gene TRBV3-1; tentative D call: TRBD1 (6 bases). The CDR3 totals 14 residues. Trimming shortened V by 4 bases and J by 4 bases, and 14 bases separated the two germline ends. Looked up from germline, CDR1 is LGHDT and CDR2 is YNNKEL (reference sequence). The DNA of the CDR3 is TGTGCCAGCAGCCGGGAGAATACAGGGTACGAGCAGTACTTC. This codes for CASSRENTGYEQYF.

There are many counts of this clonotype. The rearrangement links TRBV27 to TRBJ2-7; 7 bases align to TRBD2. The junction had 8 bases not matched to a gene; V was cut back by 5 bases and J by 4 bases. CDR1 is MNHEY and CDR2 is SMNVEV in the germline V gene (reference sequence). The CDR3 is 14 residues long. The CDR3 sequence is CASSRRDGRYEQYF. The CDR3 DNA reads TGTGCCAGCAGTCGCAGGGACGGGAGGTACGAGCAGTACTTC.

This clonotype has at least ten counts. This rearrangement joins TRBV11-2 to TRBJ1-2; D gene unclear. The CDR3 length is 14 residues. V gave up 6 bases and J gave up 5 bases, with 16 bases separating them. CDR1 and CDR2 from the germline V gene are SGHAT and FQNNGV. CDR3 sequence (DNA): TGTGCCAGCAGTTACGGGCCGGGAGAATATGGCTACACCTTC. As protein: CASSYGPGEYGYTF.

This clonotype has at least ten counts. This chain joins TRBV28 and TRBJ2-7, with TRBD1 identical over 9 bases. The CDR3 spans 15 residues. Germline V lookup: CDR1 MDHEN, CDR2 SYDVKM. V lost 5 bases and J lost 7; bases outside the gene matches: 12. The CDR3 loop reads CASSRPGTGIWEQYF. DNA for the CDR3: TGTGCCAGCAGTCGCCCCGGGACAGGGATCTGGGAGCAGTACTTC.

This clonotype was counted many times. The chain couples TRBV5-1 to TRBJ2-3, with 7 bases identical to TRBD2. V trimming: 3 bases; J trimming: 3 bases; junction bases outside the gene matches: 4. The germline gives CDR1 SGHRS, CDR2 YFSETQ. This CDR3 has 14 amino acids. The CDR3 here is CASSSERDTDTQYF. In nucleotides, the CDR3 is TGCGCCAGCAGCTCCGAGCGGGATACAGATACGCAGTATTTT.

In this sample, this clonotype turned up a few times. The chain joins TRBV19 to TRBJ1-5, with no clear D. Germline V gene data show CDR1 as LNHDA and CDR2 as SQIVND (reference sequence). V was shortened by 7 bases and J by 3 bases, with 16 bases between the two germline ends. The CDR3 extends over 15 amino acids. The CDR3 region has the DNA TGTGCCAGTAACGACGCGACCCGTTACAATCAGCCCCAGCATTTT. This gives the protein CASNDATRYNQPQHF.

This clonotype was seen at least ten times. The chain joins TRBV3-1 to TRBJ2-5, with a possible D match to TRBD2 (5 bases). CDR3 size: 15 residues. CDR1 LGHDT and CDR2 YNNKEL come from the germline V gene (reference sequence). The V gene lost 2 bases and the J gene lost 5 bases, with 15 bases spanning the gap. Here the CDR3 DNA reads TGTGCCAGCAGCCAACTTTCGGGAACGTGGGAGACCCAGTACTTC. It codes for CASSQLSGTWETQYF.

This chain links TRBV7-6 with TRBJ2-1, with a weak D call TRBD1 (6 bases). The CDR3 has 13 amino acids. With 1 base removed from V and 10 bases from J, the gap between germline ends came to 11 bases. From germline, CDR1 is SGHVS and CDR2 FNYEAQ. The CDR3 loop is CASSLGGDIEQFF. The DNA for the CDR3 is TGTGCCAGCAGCTTAGGAGGGGACATCGAGCAGTTCTTC.

The chain has TRBV12-3 or TRBV12-4 and TRBJ2-1, with TRBD1 matching 11 bases. With 7 bases clipped from V and 2 bases from J, the junction kept 4 bases outside the gene matches. The CDR3 length is 15 residues. CDR3: CASKEGQGAYNEQFF. CDR3 sequence (DNA): TGTGCCAGCAAGGAGGGACAGGGGGCCTACAATGAGCAGTTCTTC.

This clonotype was counted a few times. The chain recombines TRBV5-8 with TRBJ2-7; 11 bases agree with TRBD2. CDR1 and CDR2 from the germline V gene are SGHTS and YDEGEE. The J segment lost 0 bases and the V segment lost 1 base, leaving 9 bases of the junction unmatched. CDR3 length: 18 residues. The CDR3 DNA follows: TGTGCCAGCAGCTTGACGTCGTCTAGCGGGAGGTACTCCTACGAGCAGTACTTC. Translation: CASSLTSSSGRYSYEQYF.